This T cell receptor (beta chain) derives from a study of blood T cell repertoires in COVID-19. The wider study: Samples representing acute and convalescent COVID-19 were sourced from the United States, Italy and Spain. Sample material is recorded as cDNA or gDNA derived from T cells, B-cell-depleted T cells, or PBMCs.

In the original analysis: It was from reference gene primer amplification that nucleated cell counts were estimated. The table came from immunoSEQ multiplex PCR; TCRdb's copy has only in-frame clones and leaves some out. V and J calls plus clone size are reproduced from that table; the DNA served to infer D and trimming. The sample carries about 400,000 clones, 88% recorded once. Each participant's cohort was designated according to participant-reported clinical history. Germline V gene sequence: CDR1 SGHNT, CDR2 YENEEA. The CDR3 extends over 16 amino acids. The germline V and J ends were trimmed by 5 bases and 4 bases, with 20 bases remaining between them.

The chain employs TRBV11-3 and TRBJ1-1; TRBD1 is a possible D gene (5 bases). The sequence was obtained from a middle-aged woman with acute COVID-19. Material: PBMCs or T cells enriched from blood (not recorded which). CDR3 sequence reads: CASSPVGGKDGTEAFF. CDR3 in DNA: TGTGCCAGCAGCCCAGTCGGGGGTAAAGATGGCACTGAAGCTTTCTTT.